The entry below gives a single T cell receptor (beta chain) sequence along with its context. Its antigen remains unknown. The CDR3 is 15 residues long. CDR1 is MNHEY and CDR2 is SMNVEV in the germline V gene (reference sequence). V was trimmed by 7 bases and J by 1 base, leaving 16 bases between them. The record originates from a study of T-cell reconstitution after alpha-beta-depleted transplantation in children. Preparation of the TCRbeta library was carried out with unique molecular identifiers. TCRdb fed the PCR reads into MiXCR, producing one record per CDR3 protein. The data hold 85,000 to 120,000 distinct CDR3 sequences, with 7.5% to 9.5% observed a single time. Notes on the study in general: When one year had passed after transplant, most T-cell counts and diversity came from newly produced T cells. Two months or so post-transplant, alpha-beta T cells reportedly derived from several hundred expanded graft clones. Surviving recipient cells, namely T cells and thymic progenitors, were the source of high day-60 TCRbeta diversity in some patients.

The source was PBMCs, collected before TCRalphabeta/CD19-depleted stem cell transplant. The V call is TRBV27, the J call TRBJ1-1; D may be TRBD1 (6 bases). This receptor was taken from a boy younger than 10 with acute lymphoblastic leukemia, due to receive a stem cell transplant. The CDR3 DNA reads TGTGCCAGCACCTCGGGACAAACTAGGAACACTGAAGCTTTCTTT. This gives the protein CASTSGQTRNTEAFF.